These T cell receptor beta chains were read from a single sample in a study of shared clonotypes between healthy human individuals. Sequencing used immunoSEQ multiplex PCR; TCRdb keeps in-frame clones, though not all of them. Here the sample spans fewer than 1.8 million clones, approximately 98.5% being singletons. Source material: naive CD4+ T cells sorted from blood. All receptors derive from a man aged 25 to 45 in good health. CDR3s include the opening cysteine and the closing phenylalanine or tryptophan. The order of the fields is V gene, CDR3 length, clone size, J gene, D gene, CDR3 protein, CDR3 DNA. A D gene is named only where the DNA matches it firmly. Only some rows state a clone size, as once, few, many or a class for expanded clones.

>TRBV19|14|-|TRBJ1-1|-
CASSMGAENTEAFF
TGTGCCAGTAGTATGGGCGCCGAGAACACTGAAGCTTTCTTT
>TRBV7-8|17|-|TRBJ2-7|TRBD1
CASSLATGGVNSYEQYF
TGTGCCAGCAGCTTAGCAACAGGGGGTGTAAACTCCTACGAGCAGTACTTC
>TRBV5-1|13|once|TRBJ2-1|-
CASSLAMNNEQFF
TGCGCCAGCAGCTTGGCCATGAACAATGAGCAGTTCTTC
>TRBV6-6|15|once|TRBJ2-1|TRBD2
CASSFKRDFYNEQFF
TGTGCCAGCAGCTTCAAGCGGGATTTCTACAATGAGCAGTTCTTC
>TRBV4-1|16|-|TRBJ1-3|-
CASSQEFAGAGNTIYF
TGCGCCAGCAGCCAAGAGTTCGCGGGGGCTGGAAACACCATATATTTT
>TRBV28|12|-|TRBJ2-1|-
CASSELRNEQFF
TGTGCCAGCAGTGAACTCCGCAATGAGCAGTTCTTC
>TRBV11-2|13|-|TRBJ1-2|-
CASSRDFLGGYTF
TGTGCCAGCAGCCGGGACTTCTTGGGCGGCTACACCTTC
>TRBV18|14|-|TRBJ2-4|TRBD1
CASSPPRTGNIQYF
TGTGCCAGCTCACCACCCCGGACAGGGAACATTCAGTACTTC
>TRBV21-1|12|-|TRBJ1-5|-
CASSKGGEPQHF
TGTGCCAGCAGCAAAGGTGGCGAGCCCCAGCATTTT
>TRBV30|11|-|TRBJ2-7|-
CAWSGFYEQYF
TGTGCCTGGAGTGGCTTCTACGAGCAGTACTTC
>TRBV28|12|-|TRBJ1-2|-
CASSGSNYGYTF
TGTGCCAGCAGCGGGTCTAACTATGGCTACACCTTC
>TRBV18|16|-|TRBJ2-3|TRBD2
CASSPRLAGGTDTQYF
TGTGCCAGCTCACCCCGACTAGCGGGAGGGACAGATACGCAGTATTTT
>TRBV19|15|-|TRBJ2-3|-
CASSETALWTDTQYF
TGTGCCAGTAGTGAGACCGCACTATGGACAGATACGCAGTATTTT
>TRBV7-2|15|-|TRBJ2-2|-
CASSSMFGATGELFF
TGTGCCAGCAGCTCTATGTTCGGGGCCACCGGGGAGCTGTTTTTT
>TRBV4-1|15|-|TRBJ2-7|-
CASRQLWRPTYEQYF
TGCGCCAGCAGACAATTGTGGCGTCCGACCTACGAGCAGTACTTC
>TRBV19|14|once|TRBJ1-2|-
CASSGPDRHYGYTF
TGTGCCAGTAGTGGGCCAGACAGGCACTATGGCTACACCTTC
>TRBV28|15|-|TRBJ1-5|TRBD1
CASSSSGTGIGPQHF
TGTGCCAGCAGTTCCTCCGGGACAGGGATTGGGCCCCAGCATTTT
>TRBV5-1|15|-|TRBJ1-5|TRBD1
CASSKTTGVDQPQHF
TGCGCCAGCAGCAAAACAACAGGGGTGGATCAGCCCCAGCATTTT
>TRBV5-1|15|-|TRBJ2-7|TRBD1
CATGTGGPSSYEQYF
TGCGCCACCGGGACAGGGGGGCCTAGCTCCTACGAGCAGTACTTC
>TRBV5-4|14|-|TRBJ2-5|-
CASRKGDGEETQYF
TGTGCCAGCAGAAAGGGGGACGGCGAAGAGACCCAGTACTTC
>TRBV6-1|13|-|TRBJ1-2|-
CASSRGGGYGYTF
TGTGCCAGCAGTAGGGGGGGCGGGTATGGCTACACCTTC
>TRBV19|13|-|TRBJ2-2|-
CASSTRRTGELFF
TGTGCCAGTAGTACCCGCCGGACCGGGGAGCTGTTTTTT
>TRBV28|16|-|TRBJ1-4|TRBD1
CASSPLSWDRNEKLFF
TGTGCCAGCAGTCCACTGAGTTGGGACAGGAATGAAAAACTGTTTTTT
>TRBV27|14|-|TRBJ2-7|-
CASSFRPSSYEQYF
TGTGCCAGCAGTTTCAGGCCTAGCTCCTACGAGCAGTACTTC
>TRBV5-1|15|-|TRBJ2-1|TRBD2
CASSVSGSLYNEQFF
TGCGCCAGCAGTGTTAGCGGGAGTTTATACAATGAGCAGTTCTTC
>TRBV28|14|-|TRBJ2-7|-
CASSLPQGTHEQYF
TGTGCCAGCAGTTTACCGCAGGGGACTCACGAGCAGTACTTC
>TRBV28|17|-|TRBJ2-3|TRBD1
CASSLPQGTGVADTQYF
TGTGCCAGCAGTTTACCTCAAGGGACAGGGGTGGCAGATACGCAGTATTTT
>TRBV2|15|-|TRBJ2-2|-
CASSMEQANTGELFF
TGTGCCAGCAGCATGGAACAGGCGAACACCGGGGAGCTGTTTTTT
>TRBV29-1|13|-|TRBJ2-3|TRBD1
CSVLGQGPDTQYF
TGCAGCGTGCTGGGACAGGGTCCAGATACGCAGTATTTT
>TRBV15|15|-|TRBJ2-7|-
CATSRGLSDGHEQYF
TGTGCCACCAGCAGGGGCCTTTCGGACGGCCACGAGCAGTACTTC
>TRBV5-1|13|once|TRBJ2-7|-
CASFLPGTSEQYF
TGCGCCAGCTTTCTCCCTGGGACGTCCGAGCAGTACTTC
>TRBV18|16|-|TRBJ2-2|-
CASSPRGTIYTGELFF
TGTGCCAGCTCACCACGGGGAACCATATACACCGGGGAGCTGTTTTTT
>TRBV29-1|16|-|TRBJ2-1|TRBD1
CSVEGRSGQGDNEQFF
TGCAGCGTTGAAGGACGGTCGGGACAGGGGGACAATGAGCAGTTCTTC
>TRBV11-3|17|once|TRBJ2-1|TRBD2
CASSLATGTSGDNEQFF
TGTGCCAGCAGCTTAGCCACCGGGACTAGCGGTGACAATGAGCAGTTCTTC
>TRBV29-1|14|-|TRBJ1-4|TRBD1
CSVNKDRGDEKLFF
TGCAGCGTCAATAAGGACAGGGGGGATGAAAAACTGTTTTTT
>TRBV27|15|-|TRBJ1-5|-
CASNPSGVSNQPQHF
TGTGCCAGCAACCCATCAGGGGTCAGCAATCAGCCCCAGCATTTT
>TRBV19|15|-|TRBJ2-1|TRBD2
CATQPGGRAGNEQFF
TGTGCCACCCAGCCCGGCGGGAGGGCCGGAAATGAGCAGTTCTTC
>TRBV10-1|17|-|TRBJ2-3|TRBD2
CASSEGTSGRKGDTQYF
TGCGCCAGCAGTGAAGGGACTAGCGGGAGAAAGGGAGATACGCAGTATTTT
>TRBV30|11|-|TRBJ2-3|-
CAWSKGIAQYF
TGTGCCTGGAGTAAGGGGATCGCGCAGTATTTT
>TRBV7-9|13|-|TRBJ2-7|-
CASSLRFPNEQYF
TGTGCCAGCAGCTTGCGTTTCCCGAACGAGCAGTACTTC
>TRBV7-7|15|-|TRBJ2-7|TRBD1
CASSHGTGSSYEQYF
TGTGCTAGCAGCCACGGGACAGGGAGCTCCTACGAGCAGTACTTC
>TRBV7-8|16|-|TRBJ1-3|TRBD1
CASSLGRGISGNTIYF
TGTGCCAGCAGCTTAGGCAGGGGGATCTCTGGAAACACCATATATTTT
>TRBV6-5|14|-|TRBJ2-7|TRBD2
CASSLGLAGVEQYF
TGTGCCAGCAGCCTCGGACTAGCGGGAGTCGAGCAGTACTTC
>TRBV9|15|-|TRBJ2-6|-
CASSIRGAGANVLTF
TGTGCCAGCAGCATCAGGGGTGCTGGGGCCAACGTCCTGACTTTC
>TRBV10-1|13|-|TRBJ2-7|-
CASSEQGRYEQYF
TGCGCCAGCAGTGAACAGGGACGCTACGAGCAGTACTTC
>TRBV19|14|-|TRBJ2-1|TRBD2
CASKGLAGGDEQFF
TGTGCCAGTAAAGGACTAGCGGGAGGGGATGAGCAGTTCTTC
>TRBV6-5|15|-|TRBJ1-5|TRBD1
CASSPDRASNQPQHF
TGTGCCAGCAGTCCTGACAGGGCCAGCAATCAGCCCCAGCATTTT
>TRBV2|13|-|TRBJ2-4|-
CASSEDAKNIQYF
TGTGCCAGCAGTGAAGATGCCAAAAACATTCAGTACTTC
>TRBV5-6|15|-|TRBJ1-5|-
CASSLFRQINQPQHF
TGTGCCAGCAGCTTGTTCCGACAGATCAATCAGCCCCAGCATTTT
>TRBV15|16|-|TRBJ1-4|-
CATSGAGGSTNEKLFF
TGTGCCACCAGCGGAGCCGGGGGATCAACTAATGAAAAACTGTTTTTT
>TRBV7-9|19|-|TRBJ2-3|TRBD2
CASSLGTSGSSGRTDTQYF
TGTGCCAGCAGCTTAGGGACTAGCGGGAGTAGTGGCCGCACAGATACGCAGTATTTT
>TRBV6-6|14|-|TRBJ1-2|-
CASSYKQGASGYTF
TGTGCCAGCAGTTACAAGCAGGGTGCCTCTGGCTACACCTTC
>TRBV9|11|-|TRBJ2-3|-
CASSDTDTQYF
TGTGCCAGCAGCGACACAGATACGCAGTATTTT